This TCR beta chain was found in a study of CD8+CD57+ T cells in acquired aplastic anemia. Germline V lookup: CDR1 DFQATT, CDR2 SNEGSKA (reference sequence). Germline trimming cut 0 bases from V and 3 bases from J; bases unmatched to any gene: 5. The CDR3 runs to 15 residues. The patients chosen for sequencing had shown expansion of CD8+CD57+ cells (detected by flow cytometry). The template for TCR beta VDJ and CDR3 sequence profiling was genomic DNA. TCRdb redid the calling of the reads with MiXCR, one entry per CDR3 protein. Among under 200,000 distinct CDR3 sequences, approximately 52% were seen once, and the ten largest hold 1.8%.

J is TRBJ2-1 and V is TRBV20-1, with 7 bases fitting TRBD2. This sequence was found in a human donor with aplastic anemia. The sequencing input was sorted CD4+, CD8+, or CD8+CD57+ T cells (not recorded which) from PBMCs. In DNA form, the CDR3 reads TGCAGTGCTAGAGATAAAGCGGGGTACTACAATGAGCAGTTCTTC. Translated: CSARDKAGYYNEQFF.